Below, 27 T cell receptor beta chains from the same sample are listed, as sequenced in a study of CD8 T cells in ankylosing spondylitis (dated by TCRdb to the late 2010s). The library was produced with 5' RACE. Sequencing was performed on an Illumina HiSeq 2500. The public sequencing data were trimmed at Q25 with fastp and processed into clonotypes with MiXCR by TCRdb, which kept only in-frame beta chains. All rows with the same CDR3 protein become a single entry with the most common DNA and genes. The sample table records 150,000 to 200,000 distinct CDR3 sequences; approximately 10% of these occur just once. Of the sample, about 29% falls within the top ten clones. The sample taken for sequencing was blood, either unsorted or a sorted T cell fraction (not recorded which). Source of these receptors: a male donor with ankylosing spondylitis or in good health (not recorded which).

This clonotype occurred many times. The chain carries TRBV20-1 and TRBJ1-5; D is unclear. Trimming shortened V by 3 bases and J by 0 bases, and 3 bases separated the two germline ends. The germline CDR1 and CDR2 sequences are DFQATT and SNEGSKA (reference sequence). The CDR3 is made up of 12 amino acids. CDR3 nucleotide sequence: TGCAGTGCTAGTGATAGCAATCAGCCCCAGCATTTT. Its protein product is CSASDSNQPQHF.

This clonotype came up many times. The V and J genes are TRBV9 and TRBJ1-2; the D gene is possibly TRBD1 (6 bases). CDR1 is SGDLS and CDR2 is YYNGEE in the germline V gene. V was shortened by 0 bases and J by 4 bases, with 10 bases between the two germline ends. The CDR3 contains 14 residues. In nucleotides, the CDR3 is TGTGCCAGCAGCGTAGCGGGGGCACTCTATGGCTACACCTTC. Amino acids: CASSVAGALYGYTF. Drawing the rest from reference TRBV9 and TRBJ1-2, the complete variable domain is DSGVTQTPKHLITATGQRVTLRCSPRSGDLSVYWYQQSLDQGLQFLIQYYNGEERAKGNILERFSAQQFPDLHSELNLSSLELGDSALYFCASSVAGALYGYTFGSGTRLTVV.

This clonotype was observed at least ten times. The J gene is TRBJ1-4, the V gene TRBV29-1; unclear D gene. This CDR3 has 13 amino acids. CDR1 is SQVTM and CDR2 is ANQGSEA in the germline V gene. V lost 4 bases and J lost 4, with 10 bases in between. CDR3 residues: CSVVGRVNEKLFF. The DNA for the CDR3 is TGCAGCGTTGTAGGGCGGGTTAATGAAAAACTGTTTTTT.

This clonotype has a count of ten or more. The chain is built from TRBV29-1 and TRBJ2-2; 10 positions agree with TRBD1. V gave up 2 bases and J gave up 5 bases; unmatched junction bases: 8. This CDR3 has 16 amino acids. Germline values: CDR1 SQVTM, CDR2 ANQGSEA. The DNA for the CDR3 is TGCAGCGTTGAACGCCTCGGGACAGGGGTAACCGGGGAGCTGTTTTTT. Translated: CSVERLGTGVTGELFF.

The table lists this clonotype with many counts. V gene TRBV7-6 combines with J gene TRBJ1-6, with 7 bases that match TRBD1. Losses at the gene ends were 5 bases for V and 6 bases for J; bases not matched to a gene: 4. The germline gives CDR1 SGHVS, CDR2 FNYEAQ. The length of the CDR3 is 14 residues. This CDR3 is CASSETGSNSPLHF. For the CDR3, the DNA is TGTGCCAGCAGCGAGACAGGGTCTAATTCACCCCTCCACTTT.

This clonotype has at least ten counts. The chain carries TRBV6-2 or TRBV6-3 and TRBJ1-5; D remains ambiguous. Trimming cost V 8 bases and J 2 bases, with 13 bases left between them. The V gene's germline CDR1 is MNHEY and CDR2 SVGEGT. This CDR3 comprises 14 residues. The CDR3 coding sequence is TGTGCCAGCCCCAAGGCTCGGGGCAATCAGCCCCAGCATTTT. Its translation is CASPKARGNQPQHF.

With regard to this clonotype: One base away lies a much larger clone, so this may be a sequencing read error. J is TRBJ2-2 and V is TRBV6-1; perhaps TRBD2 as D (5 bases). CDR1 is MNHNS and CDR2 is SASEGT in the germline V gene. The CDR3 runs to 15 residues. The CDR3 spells CASAFSVGNTGVLFF. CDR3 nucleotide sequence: TGTGCCAGCGCTTTCTCCGTGGGTAACACCGGGGTGCTGTTTTTT.

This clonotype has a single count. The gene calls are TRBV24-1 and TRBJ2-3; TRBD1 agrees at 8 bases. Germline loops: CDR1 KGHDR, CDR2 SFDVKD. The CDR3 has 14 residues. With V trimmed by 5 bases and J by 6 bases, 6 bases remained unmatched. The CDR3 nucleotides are TGTGCCACCAGTGGCCCACGGACAGGGGATACGCAGTATTTT. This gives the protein CATSGPRTGDTQYF.

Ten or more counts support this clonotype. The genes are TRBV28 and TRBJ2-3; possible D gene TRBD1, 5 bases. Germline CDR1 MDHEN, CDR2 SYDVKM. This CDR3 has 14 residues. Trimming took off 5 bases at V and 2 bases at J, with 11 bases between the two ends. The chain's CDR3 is CASSPPGNTDTQYF. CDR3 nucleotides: TGTGCCAGCAGTCCCCCAGGGAACACAGATACGCAGTATTTT.

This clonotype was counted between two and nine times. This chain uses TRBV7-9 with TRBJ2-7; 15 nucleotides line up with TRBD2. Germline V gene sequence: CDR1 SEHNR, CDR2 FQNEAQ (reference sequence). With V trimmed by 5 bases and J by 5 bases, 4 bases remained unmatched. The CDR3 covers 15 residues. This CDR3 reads CASSPRTSGRDEQYF. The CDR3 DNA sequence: TGTGCCAGCAGCCCCCGGACTAGCGGGAGGGACGAGCAGTACTTC.

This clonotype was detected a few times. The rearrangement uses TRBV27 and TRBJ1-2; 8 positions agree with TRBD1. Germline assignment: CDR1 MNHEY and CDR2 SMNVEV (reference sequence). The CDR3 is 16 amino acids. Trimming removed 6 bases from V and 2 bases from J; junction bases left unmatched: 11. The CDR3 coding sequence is TGTGCCAGCAGATCCCTGGGACAGGACCTAAACTATGGCTACACCTTC. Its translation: CASRSLGQDLNYGYTF.

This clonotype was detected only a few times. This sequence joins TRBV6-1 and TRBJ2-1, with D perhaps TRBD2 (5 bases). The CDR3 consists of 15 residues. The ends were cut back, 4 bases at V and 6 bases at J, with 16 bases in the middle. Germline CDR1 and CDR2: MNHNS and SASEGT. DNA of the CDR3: TGTGCCAGCAGTGGGGAGCTGTACCGATCCAATGAGCAGTTCTTC. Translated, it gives CASSGELYRSNEQFF.

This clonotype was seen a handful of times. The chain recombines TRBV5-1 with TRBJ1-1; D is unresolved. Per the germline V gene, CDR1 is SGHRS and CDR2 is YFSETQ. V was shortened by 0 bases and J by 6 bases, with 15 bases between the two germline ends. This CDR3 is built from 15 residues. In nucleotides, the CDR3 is TGCGCCAGCAGCTTGGCCGCGGGATCGGATCCTGAAGCTTTCTTT. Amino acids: CASSLAAGSDPEAFF.

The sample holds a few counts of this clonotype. CDR3 sequence: CASSPPGAYGYTF. CDR3 DNA sequence: TGTGCCAGTAGTCCTCCGGGGGCCTATGGCTACACCTTC. V usage is TRBV19 and J usage is TRBJ1-2; possible D gene TRBD1, 6 bases. This CDR3 is built from 13 residues. V gave up 5 bases and J gave up 4 bases, with 11 bases separating them. Germline V gene lookup returns CDR1 LNHDA and CDR2 SQIVND (reference sequence).

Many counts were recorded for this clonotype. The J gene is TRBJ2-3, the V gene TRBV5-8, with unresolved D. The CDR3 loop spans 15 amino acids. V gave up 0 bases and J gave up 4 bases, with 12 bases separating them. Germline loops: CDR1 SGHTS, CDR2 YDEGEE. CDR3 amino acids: CASSLALSSADTQYF. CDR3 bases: TGTGCCAGCAGCTTGGCTCTCTCCTCTGCAGATACGCAGTATTTT.

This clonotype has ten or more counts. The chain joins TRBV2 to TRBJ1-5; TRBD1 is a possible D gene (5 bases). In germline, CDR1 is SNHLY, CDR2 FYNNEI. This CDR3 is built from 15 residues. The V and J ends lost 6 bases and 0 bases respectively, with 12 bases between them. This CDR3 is CASRWGVYSNQPQHF. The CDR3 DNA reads TGTGCCAGCAGATGGGGGGTTTATAGCAATCAGCCCCAGCATTTT.

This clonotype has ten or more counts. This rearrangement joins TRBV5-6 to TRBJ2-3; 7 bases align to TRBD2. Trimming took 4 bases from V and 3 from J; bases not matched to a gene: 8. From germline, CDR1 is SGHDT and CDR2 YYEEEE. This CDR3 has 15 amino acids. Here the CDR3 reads CASSGGRGVTDTQYF. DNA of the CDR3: TGTGCCAGCAGCGGCGGGAGAGGTGTGACAGATACGCAGTATTTT.

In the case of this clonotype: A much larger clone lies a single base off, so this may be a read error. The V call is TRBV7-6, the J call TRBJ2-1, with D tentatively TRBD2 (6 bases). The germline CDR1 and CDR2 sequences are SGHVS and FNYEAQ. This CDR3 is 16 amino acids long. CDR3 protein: CATSLAVASLYNEQFF. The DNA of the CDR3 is TGTGCCACCAGCTTAGCGGTGGCTAGCTTATACAATGAGCAGTTCTTC.

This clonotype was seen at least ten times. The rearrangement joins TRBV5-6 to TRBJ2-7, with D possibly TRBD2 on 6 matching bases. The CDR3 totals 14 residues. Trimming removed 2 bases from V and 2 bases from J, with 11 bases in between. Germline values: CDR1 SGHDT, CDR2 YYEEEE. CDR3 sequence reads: CASSLFRGTYEQYF. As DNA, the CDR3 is TGTGCCAGCAGCTTATTCCGGGGGACCTACGAGCAGTACTTC.

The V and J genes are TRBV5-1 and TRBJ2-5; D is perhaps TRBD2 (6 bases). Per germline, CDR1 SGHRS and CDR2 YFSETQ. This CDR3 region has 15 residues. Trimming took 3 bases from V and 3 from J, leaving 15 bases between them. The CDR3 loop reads CASSSATGVEETQYF. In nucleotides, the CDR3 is TGCGCCAGCAGCTCCGCGACGGGGGTTGAAGAGACCCAGTACTTC.

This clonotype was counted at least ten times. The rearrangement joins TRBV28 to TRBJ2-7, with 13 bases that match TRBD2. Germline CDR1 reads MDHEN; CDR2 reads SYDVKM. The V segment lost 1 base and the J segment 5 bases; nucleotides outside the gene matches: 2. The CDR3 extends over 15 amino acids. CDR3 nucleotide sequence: TGTGCCAGCAGTTTATTTGGGACTAGCGGGGACGAGCAGTACTTC. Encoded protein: CASSLFGTSGDEQYF.

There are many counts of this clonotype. The CDR3 sequence is CASSLVGVWAEQYF. The DNA for the CDR3 is TGCGCCAGCAGCTTGGTAGGGGTTTGGGCCGAGCAGTACTTC. The chain links TRBV5-1 to TRBJ2-7; D is perhaps TRBD1 (5 bases). Germline lookup yields CDR1 SGHRS and CDR2 YFSETQ. CDR3 length: 14 amino acids. Deletions cut 0 bases from V and 6 bases from J, with 13 bases between.

CDR3 coding DNA: TGTGCCAGCAGTGAATCTTTTGGACAGGGGGCTTACGAGCAGTACTTC. Translated, it gives CASSESFGQGAYEQYF. J is TRBJ2-7 and V is TRBV6-1; 11 bases line up with TRBD1. With V trimmed by 2 bases and J by 4 bases, 7 bases remained unmatched. The CDR3 extends over 16 amino acids. CDR1 MNHNS and CDR2 SASEGT come from the germline V gene.

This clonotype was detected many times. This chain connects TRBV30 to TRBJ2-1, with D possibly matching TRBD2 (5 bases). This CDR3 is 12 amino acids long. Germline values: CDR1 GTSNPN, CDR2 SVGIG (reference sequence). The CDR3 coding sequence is TGTGGGGCGCGGGCTTCATACAATGAGCAGTTCTTC. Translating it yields CGARASYNEQFF. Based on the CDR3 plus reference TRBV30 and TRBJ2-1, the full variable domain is SQTIHQWPATLVQPVGSPLSLECTVEGTSNPNLYWYRQAAGRGLQLLFYSVGIGQISSEVPQNLSASRPQDRQFILSSKKLLLSDSGFYLCGARASYNEQFFGPGTRLTVL.

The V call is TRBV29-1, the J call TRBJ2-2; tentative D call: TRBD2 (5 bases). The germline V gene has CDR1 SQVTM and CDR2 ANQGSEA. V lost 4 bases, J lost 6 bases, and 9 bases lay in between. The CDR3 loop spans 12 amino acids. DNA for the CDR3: TGCAGCGTTGGAGGGAAGGCCGGGGAGCTGTTTTTT. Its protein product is CSVGGKAGELFF.

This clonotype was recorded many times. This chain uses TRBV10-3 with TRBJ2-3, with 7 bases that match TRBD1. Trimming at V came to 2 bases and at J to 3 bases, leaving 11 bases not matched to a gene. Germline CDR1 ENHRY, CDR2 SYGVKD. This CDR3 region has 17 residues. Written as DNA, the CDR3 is TGTGCCATCAGTGAGACAGGGGCCGGGGTTGAGACAGATACGCAGTATTTT. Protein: CAISETGAGVETDTQYF.

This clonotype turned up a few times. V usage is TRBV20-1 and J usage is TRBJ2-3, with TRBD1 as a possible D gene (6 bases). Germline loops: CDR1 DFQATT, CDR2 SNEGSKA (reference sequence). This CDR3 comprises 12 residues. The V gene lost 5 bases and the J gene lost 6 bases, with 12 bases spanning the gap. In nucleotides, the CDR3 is TGCAGTGCTTTCGCAGGGGCCGATACGCAGTATTTT. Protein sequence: CSAFAGADTQYF.